Included here is one TCR beta chain sequence, with context. This entry is derived from a study of blood T cell repertoires in COVID-19. Measured with immunoSEQ multiplex PCR; TCRdb has only the in-frame clones, and not every one. The table shows about 240,000 clones, with about 82% occurring only once. Sequencing was done on a sample of peripheral blood. This sequence originates from a man older than 75 with acute or convalescent COVID-19.

CDR3 sequence reads: CASSPQGGRVTDTQYF. The CDR3 coding sequence is TGTGCCAGCAGCCCCCAGGGAGGGCGGGTCACAGATACGCAGTATTTT. The chain is built from TRBV7-3 and TRBJ2-3; 7 bases map to TRBD2. Trimming took 5 bases from V and 2 from J; bases not matched to a gene: 10. Germline V gives CDR1 SGHTA, CDR2 FQGTGA. This CDR3 has 16 amino acids.